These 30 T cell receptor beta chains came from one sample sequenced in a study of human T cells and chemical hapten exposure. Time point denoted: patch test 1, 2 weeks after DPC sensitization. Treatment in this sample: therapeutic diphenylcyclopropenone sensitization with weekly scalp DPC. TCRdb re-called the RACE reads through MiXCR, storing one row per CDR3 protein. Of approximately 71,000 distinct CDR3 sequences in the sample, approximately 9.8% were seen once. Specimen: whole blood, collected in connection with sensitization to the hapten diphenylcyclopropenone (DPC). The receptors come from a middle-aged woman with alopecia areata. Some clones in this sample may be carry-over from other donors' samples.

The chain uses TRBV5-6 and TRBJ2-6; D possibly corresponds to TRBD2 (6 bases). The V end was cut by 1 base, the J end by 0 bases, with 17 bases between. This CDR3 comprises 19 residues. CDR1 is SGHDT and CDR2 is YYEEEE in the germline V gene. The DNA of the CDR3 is TGTGCCAGCAGCTTGAGCGGCGGGGCGCCCTTCTCTGGGGCCAACGTCCTGACTTTC. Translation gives CASSLSGGAPFSGANVLTF.

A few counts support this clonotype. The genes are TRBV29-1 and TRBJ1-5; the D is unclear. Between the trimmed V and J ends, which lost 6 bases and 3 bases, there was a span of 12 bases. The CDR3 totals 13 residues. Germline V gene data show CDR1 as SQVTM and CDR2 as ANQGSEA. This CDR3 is CSVAQRSNQPQHF. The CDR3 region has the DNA TGCAGCGTGGCCCAGCGTTCCAATCAGCCCCAGCATTTT.

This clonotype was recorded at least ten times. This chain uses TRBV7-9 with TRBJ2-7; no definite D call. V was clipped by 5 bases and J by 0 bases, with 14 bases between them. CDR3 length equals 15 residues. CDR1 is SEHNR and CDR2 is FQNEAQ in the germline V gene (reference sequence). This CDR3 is CASSPGRPNSYEQYF. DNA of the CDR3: TGTGCCAGCAGCCCCGGACGTCCGAACTCCTACGAGCAGTACTTC.

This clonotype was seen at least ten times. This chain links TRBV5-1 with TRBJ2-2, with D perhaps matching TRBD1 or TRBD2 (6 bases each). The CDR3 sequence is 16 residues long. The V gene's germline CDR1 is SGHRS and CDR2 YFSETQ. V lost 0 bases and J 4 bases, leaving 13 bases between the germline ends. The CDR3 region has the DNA TGCGCCAGCAGCTTGGGTCCGGGGGCGCCCACCGGGGAGCTGTTTTTT. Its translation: CASSLGPGAPTGELFF.

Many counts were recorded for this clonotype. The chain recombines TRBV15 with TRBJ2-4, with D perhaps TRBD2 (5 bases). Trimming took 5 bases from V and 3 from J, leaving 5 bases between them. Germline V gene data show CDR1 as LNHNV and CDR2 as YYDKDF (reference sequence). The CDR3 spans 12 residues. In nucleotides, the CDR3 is TGTGCCACCAGCGGAGGCAAAAACATTCAGTACTTC. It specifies CATSGGKNIQYF.

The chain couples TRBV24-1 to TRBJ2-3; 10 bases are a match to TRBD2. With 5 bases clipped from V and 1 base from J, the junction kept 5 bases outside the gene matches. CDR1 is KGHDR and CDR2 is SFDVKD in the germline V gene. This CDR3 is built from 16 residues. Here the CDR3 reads CATSANLAGGTDTQYF. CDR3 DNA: TGTGCCACCAGTGCCAACCTAGCGGGAGGCACAGATACGCAGTATTTT.

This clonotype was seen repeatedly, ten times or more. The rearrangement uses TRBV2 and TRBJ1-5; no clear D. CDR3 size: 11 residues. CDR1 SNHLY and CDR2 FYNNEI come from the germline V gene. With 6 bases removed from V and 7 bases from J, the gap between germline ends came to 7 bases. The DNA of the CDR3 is TGTGCCAGCAGCATAGGACAGCCCCAGCATTTT. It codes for CASSIGQPQHF.

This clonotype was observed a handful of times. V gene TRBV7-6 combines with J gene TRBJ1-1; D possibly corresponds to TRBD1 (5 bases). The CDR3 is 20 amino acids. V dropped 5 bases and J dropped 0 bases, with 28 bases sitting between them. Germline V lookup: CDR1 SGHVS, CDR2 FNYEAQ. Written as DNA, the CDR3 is TGTGCCAGCAGCCCCGTAATTGTCAGGGTTCGTGCGGGGGTGAACACTGAAGCTTTCTTT. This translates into CASSPVIVRVRAGVNTEAFF.

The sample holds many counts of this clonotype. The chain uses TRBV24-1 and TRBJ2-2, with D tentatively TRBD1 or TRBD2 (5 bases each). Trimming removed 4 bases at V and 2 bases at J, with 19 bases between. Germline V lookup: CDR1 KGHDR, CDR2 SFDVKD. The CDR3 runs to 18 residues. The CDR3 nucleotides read TGTGCCACCAGTGACCATCGCCTGTCCGGGACCAACACCGGGGAGCTGTTTTTT. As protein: CATSDHRLSGTNTGELFF.

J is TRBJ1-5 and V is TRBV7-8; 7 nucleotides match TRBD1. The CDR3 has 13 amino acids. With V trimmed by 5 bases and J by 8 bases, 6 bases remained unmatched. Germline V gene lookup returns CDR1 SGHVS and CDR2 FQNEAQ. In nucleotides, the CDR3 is TGTGCCAGCAGCCCTCCAGGGGGAAAGCCCCAGCATTTT. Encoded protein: CASSPPGGKPQHF.

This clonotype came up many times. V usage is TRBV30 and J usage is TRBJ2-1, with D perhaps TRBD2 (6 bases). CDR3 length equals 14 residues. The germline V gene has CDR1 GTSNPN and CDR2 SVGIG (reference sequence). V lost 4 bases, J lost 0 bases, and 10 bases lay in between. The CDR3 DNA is TGTGCCTGGAACGGGGGAAGCTCCTACAATGAGCAGTTCTTC. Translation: CAWNGGSSYNEQFF.

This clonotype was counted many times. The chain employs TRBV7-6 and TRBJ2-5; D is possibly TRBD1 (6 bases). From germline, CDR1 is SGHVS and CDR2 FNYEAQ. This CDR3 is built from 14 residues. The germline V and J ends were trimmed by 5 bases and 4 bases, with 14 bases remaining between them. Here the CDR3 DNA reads TGTGCCAGCAGCCAGCAAACAGGGTCAGAGACCCAGTACTTC. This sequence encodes CASSQQTGSETQYF.

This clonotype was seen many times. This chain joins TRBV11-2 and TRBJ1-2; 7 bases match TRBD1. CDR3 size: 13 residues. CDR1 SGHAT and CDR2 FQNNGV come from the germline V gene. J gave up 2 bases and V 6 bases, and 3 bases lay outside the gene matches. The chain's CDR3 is CASRLGQNYGYTF. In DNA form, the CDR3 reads TGTGCCAGCAGATTGGGACAGAACTATGGCTACACCTTC.

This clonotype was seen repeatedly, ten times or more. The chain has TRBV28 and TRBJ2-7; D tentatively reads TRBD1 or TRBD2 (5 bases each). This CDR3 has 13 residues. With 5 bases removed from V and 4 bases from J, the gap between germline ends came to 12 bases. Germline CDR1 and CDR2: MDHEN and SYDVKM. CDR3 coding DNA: TGTGCCAGCAGTCCGGGACGGCCTTACGAGCAGTACTTC. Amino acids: CASSPGRPYEQYF.

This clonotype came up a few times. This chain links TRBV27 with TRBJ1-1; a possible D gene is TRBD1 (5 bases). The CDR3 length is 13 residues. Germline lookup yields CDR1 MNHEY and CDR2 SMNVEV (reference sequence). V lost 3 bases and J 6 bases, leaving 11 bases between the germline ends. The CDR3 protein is CASSLRAGAEAFF. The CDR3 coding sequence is TGTGCCAGCAGTTTGCGAGCGGGGGCTGAAGCTTTCTTT.

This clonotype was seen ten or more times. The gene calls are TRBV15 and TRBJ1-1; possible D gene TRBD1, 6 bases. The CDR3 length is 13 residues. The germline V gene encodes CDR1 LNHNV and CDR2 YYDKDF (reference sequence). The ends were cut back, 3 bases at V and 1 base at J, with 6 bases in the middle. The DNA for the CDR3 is TGTGCCACCAGCAGGGGACAGAACACTGAAGCTTTCTTT. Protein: CATSRGQNTEAFF.

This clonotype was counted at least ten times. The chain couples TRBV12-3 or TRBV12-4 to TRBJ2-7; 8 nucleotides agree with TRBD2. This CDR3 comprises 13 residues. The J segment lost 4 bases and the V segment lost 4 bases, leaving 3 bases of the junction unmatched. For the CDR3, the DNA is TGTGCCAGCAGTTACCGGGAGGGATACGAGCAGTACTTC. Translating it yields CASSYREGYEQYF.

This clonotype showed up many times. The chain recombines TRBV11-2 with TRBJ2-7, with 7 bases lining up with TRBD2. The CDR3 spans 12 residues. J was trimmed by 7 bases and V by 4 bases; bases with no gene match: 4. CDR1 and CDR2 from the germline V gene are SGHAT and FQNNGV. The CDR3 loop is CASSSGLDEQYF. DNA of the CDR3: TGTGCCAGCAGCTCAGGACTAGATGAGCAGTACTTC.

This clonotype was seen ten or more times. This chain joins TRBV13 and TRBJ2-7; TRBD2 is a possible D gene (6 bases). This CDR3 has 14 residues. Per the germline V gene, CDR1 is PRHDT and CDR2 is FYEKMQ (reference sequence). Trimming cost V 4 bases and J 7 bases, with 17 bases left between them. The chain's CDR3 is CASSSNPTGGEQYF. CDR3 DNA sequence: TGTGCCAGCAGCTCCAACCCGACTGGGGGGGAGCAGTACTTC.

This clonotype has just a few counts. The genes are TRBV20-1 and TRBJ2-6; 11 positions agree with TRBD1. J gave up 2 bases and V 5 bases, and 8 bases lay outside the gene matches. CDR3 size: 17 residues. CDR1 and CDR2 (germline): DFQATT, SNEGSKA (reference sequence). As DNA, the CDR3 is TGCAGTGCTCCCGCGGGACAGGGGGTGCCTGGGGCCAACGTCCTGACTTTC. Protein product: CSAPAGQGVPGANVLTF.

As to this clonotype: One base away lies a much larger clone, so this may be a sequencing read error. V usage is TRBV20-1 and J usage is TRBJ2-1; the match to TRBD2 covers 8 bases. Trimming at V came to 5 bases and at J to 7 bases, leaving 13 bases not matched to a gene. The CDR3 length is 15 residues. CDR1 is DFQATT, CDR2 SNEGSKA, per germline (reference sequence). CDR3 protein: CSAETSEGGYNEQFF. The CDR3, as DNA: TGCAGTGCTGAGACTAGCGAGGGGGGTTATAATGAGCAGTTCTTC.

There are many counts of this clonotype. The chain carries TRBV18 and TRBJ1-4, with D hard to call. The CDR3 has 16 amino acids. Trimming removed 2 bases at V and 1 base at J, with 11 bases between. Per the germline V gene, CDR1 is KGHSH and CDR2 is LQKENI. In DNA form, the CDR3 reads TGTGCCAGCTCACCAGCGTCGGGTAGAACTAATGAAAAACTGTTTTTT. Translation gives CASSPASGRTNEKLFF.

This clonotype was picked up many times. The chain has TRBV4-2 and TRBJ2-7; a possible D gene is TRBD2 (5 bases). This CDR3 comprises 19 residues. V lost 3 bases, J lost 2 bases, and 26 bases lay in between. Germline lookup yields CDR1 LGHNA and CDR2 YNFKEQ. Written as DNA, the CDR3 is TGTGCCAGCAGCCATGAAACTCCCCGCCGGGGAACGGGGACCTACGAGCAGTACTTC. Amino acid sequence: CASSHETPRRGTGTYEQYF.

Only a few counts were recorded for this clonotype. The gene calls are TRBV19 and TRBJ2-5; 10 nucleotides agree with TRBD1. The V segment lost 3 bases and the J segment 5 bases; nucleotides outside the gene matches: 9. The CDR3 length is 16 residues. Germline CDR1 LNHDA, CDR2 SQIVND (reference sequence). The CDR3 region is CASSMKGQGRVETQYF. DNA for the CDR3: TGTGCCAGTAGTATGAAGGGACAGGGGAGGGTGGAGACCCAGTACTTC.

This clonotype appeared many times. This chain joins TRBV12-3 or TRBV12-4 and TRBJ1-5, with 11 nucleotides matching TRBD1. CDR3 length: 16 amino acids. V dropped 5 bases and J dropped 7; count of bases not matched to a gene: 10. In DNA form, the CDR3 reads TGTGCCAGCAGTCTGGGACAGGGGGGCCGGAGCCAGCCCCAGCATTTT. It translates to CASSLGQGGRSQPQHF.

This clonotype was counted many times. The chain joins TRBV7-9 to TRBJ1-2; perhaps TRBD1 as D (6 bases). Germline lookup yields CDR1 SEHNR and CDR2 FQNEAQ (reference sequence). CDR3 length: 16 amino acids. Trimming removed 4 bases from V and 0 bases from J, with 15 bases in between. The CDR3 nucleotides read TGTGCCAGCAGCTCTACTGAGCAGGGGACTAACTATGGCTACACCTTC. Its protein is CASSSTEQGTNYGYTF.

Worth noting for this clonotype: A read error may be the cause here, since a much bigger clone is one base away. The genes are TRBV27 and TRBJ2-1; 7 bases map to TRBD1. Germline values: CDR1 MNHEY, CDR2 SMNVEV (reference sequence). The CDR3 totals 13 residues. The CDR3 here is CASSPDRFNDQFF. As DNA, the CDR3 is TGTGCCAGCAGTCCGGACAGGTTTAATGATCAGTTCTTC.

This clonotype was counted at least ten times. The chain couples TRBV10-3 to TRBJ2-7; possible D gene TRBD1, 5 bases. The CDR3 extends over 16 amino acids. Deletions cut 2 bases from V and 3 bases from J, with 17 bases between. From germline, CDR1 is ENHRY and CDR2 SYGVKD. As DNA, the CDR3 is TGTGCCATCAGTGAGCCGAAGCGCAGACAGATCTACGAGCAGTACTTC. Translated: CAISEPKRRQIYEQYF.

The CDR3 DNA is TGTGCCAGCAGCCCTTACAGGGACACTGAAGCTTTCTTT. Translated, it gives CASSPYRDTEAFF. This chain uses TRBV7-8 with TRBJ1-1; D perhaps matches TRBD1 (6 bases). This CDR3 has 13 residues. From germline, CDR1 is SGHVS and CDR2 FQNEAQ. Trimming left V 5 bases short and J 3 bases short, with 10 bases between. The full variable domain, in which reference TRBV7-8 and TRBJ1-1 provide the parts outside the CDR3, is GAGVSQSPRYKVAKRGQDVALRCDPISGHVSLFWYQQALGQGPEFLTYFQNEAQLDKSGLPSDRFFAERPEGSVSTLKIQRTQQEDSAVYLCASSPYRDTEAFFGQGTRLTVV.

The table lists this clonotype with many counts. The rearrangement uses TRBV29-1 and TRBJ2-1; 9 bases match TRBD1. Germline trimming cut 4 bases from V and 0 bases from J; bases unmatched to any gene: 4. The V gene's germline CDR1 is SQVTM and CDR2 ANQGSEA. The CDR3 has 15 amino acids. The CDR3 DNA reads TGCAGCGTTGCCGACAGGGGGAGCTCCTACAATGAGCAGTTCTTC. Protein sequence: CSVADRGSSYNEQFF.